This T cell receptor beta chain comes out of a study of blood T cell repertoires in COVID-19. Study-wide background: Material from acute and convalescent COVID-19 was sourced from the United States, Italy and Spain. PBMCs, B-cell-depleted T cells, or T cells provided the cDNA or gDNA that made up the material.

V shed 4 bases and J 2 bases; nucleotides not matched to a gene: 9. The CDR3 has 17 amino acids. Germline V gene data show CDR1 as LGHDT and CDR2 as YNNKEL (reference sequence). In the original processing: Scientists estimated how many nucleated cells there were by amplifying reference gene primers. Using immunoSEQ multiplex PCR, the repertoire was profiled, and TCRdb retains in-frame clones only, with some absent. V and J calls and clone size are those listed in that table; D and trimming were worked out from the DNA. The table lists 150,000 to 200,000 clones, 70% to 90% of them singletons. The receptor's source is a woman aged 25 to 39 with acute or convalescent COVID-19. Sequencing used peripheral blood. J is TRBJ2-2 and V is TRBV3-1 (or the pseudogene TRBV3-2), with TRBD2 identical over 8 bases. The CDR3 nucleotides are TGTGCCAGCAGCCTCCAAGGGCTAGCGGGCAACACCGGGGAGCTGTTTTTT. This sequence encodes CASSLQGLAGNTGELFF.